The clone carrying this T cell receptor beta chain was counted at least ten times. Its antigen is not identified. CDR3 size: 15 residues. Germline V gene data show CDR1 as SGHAT and CDR2 as FQDESV (reference sequence). The junction had 2 bases not matched to a gene; V was cut back by 5 bases and J by 0 bases. This sample is drawn from a study of breast tumors, draining lymph nodes, adjacent tissues. Findings of the study overall: Luminal-like breast cancer showed significantly higher tumor–nontumor repertoire similarity than basal-like.

TCRdb processed the multiplex PCR reads anew with MiXCR; each CDR3 protein has one entry. Among about 35,000 distinct CDR3 sequences listed, roughly 36% were seen once. Material: breast tumor tissue. The chain employs TRBV11-1 and TRBJ2-5; 11 bases match TRBD2. The clonotype was recovered from a female donor with breast cancer. Some clones in this sample may be carry-over from other donors' samples. The CDR3 region is CASSRSGRDQETQYF. CDR3 nucleotides: TGTGCCAGCAGCCGTAGCGGGAGGGACCAAGAGACCCAGTACTTC.